A selection of T cell receptor beta chains follows, all from one sample in a study of shared clonotypes between healthy human individuals. Generated by immunoSEQ multiplex PCR, the TCRdb table keeps only in-frame clones and is missing some. The sample shows some 2,000,000 clones, approximately 96% of them seen only once. The sample consisted of naive CD4+ T cells sorted from blood. The receptors derive from a man aged 18 to 29 in good health. Both conserved end residues are part of each CDR3. The order of the fields is clone size, V gene, J gene, D gene, CDR3 DNA, CDR3 protein. A D gene is named only where the DNA matches it firmly. Clone size appears in some rows only: once, few, many, or a class for an expanded clone.

size: NA
V: TRBV5-1
J: TRBJ1-2
D: NA
DNA: TGCGCCAGCAGCTTCGGGGACCTCTCCTATGGCTACACCTTC
CDR3: CASSFGDLSYGYTF

size: NA
V: TRBV30
J: TRBJ2-5
D: TRBD2
DNA: TGTGCCTGGAGTTCGGGACTAGCGGGGGGTGGGGAGACCCAGTACTTC
CDR3: CAWSSGLAGGGETQYF

size: NA
V: TRBV6-1
J: TRBJ2-1
D: TRBD2
DNA: TGTGCCAGCAGCGGACTAGCGGGGACCGAAAAGCAGTTCTTC
CDR3: CASSGLAGTEKQFF

size: NA
V: TRBV27
J: TRBJ1-4
D: NA
DNA: TGTGCCAGCAGTTTGGCGAGGGGCCCTAATGAAAAACTGTTTTTT
CDR3: CASSLARGPNEKLFF

size: NA
V: TRBV18
J: TRBJ2-5
D: NA
DNA: TGTGCCAGCTCACCACTCTATGCCGGGGAGACCCAGTACTTC
CDR3: CASSPLYAGETQYF

size: NA
V: TRBV4-1
J: TRBJ2-1
D: TRBD2
DNA: TGCGCCAGCAGACCCTTACGCGGGAGGACATACAATGAGCAGTTCTTC
CDR3: CASRPLRGRTYNEQFF

size: NA
V: TRBV6-5
J: TRBJ2-3
D: NA
DNA: TGTGCCAGCCGGCGGTACTTCACAGATACGCAGTATTTT
CDR3: CASRRYFTDTQYF

size: NA
V: TRBV7-2
J: TRBJ2-7
D: NA
DNA: TGTGCCAGCAGCCCAGAGGGGGGCGGGTCCTACGAGCAGTACTTC
CDR3: CASSPEGGGSYEQYF

size: NA
V: TRBV5-4
J: TRBJ2-1
D: TRBD1
DNA: TGTGCCAGCAGCCCTCGACAGGGGAGAAATGAGCAGTTCTTC
CDR3: CASSPRQGRNEQFF

size: NA
V: TRBV6-5
J: TRBJ2-7
D: NA
DNA: TGTGCCAGCAGTTGGGGGCCCCTCTACGAGCAGTACTTC
CDR3: CASSWGPLYEQYF

size: NA
V: TRBV4-1
J: TRBJ1-2
D: TRBD1
DNA: TGCGCCAGCAGCCAAGAGGGCAGGGGGGACTATGGCTACACCTTC
CDR3: CASSQEGRGDYGYTF

size: NA
V: TRBV27
J: TRBJ2-5
D: TRBD2
DNA: TGTGCCAGCAGCTCCGGGGGGTGGATGGAGACCCAGTACTTC
CDR3: CASSSGGWMETQYF

size: NA
V: TRBV11-1
J: TRBJ2-7
D: TRBD2
DNA: TGTGCCAGCAGCCACAAATGGGGGGGAAACTACGAGCAGTACTTC
CDR3: CASSHKWGGNYEQYF

size: NA
V: TRBV6-6
J: TRBJ2-7
D: TRBD2
DNA: TGTGCCAGCAGTTATAGGGCCAGCGGGAGGTCCGAGCAGTACTTC
CDR3: CASSYRASGRSEQYF

size: NA
V: TRBV19
J: TRBJ2-6
D: NA
DNA: TGTGCCAGTAGTATAGTCCCAGGGAGGAAGTTCGGGGCCAACGTCCTGACTTTC
CDR3: CASSIVPGRKFGANVLTF

size: NA
V: TRBV7-9
J: TRBJ2-3
D: NA
DNA: TGTGCCAGCAGCTTAGCCCTCGGTAGAGCCCAGTATTTT
CDR3: CASSLALGRAQYF

size: NA
V: TRBV9
J: TRBJ2-1
D: TRBD2
DNA: TGTGCCAGCAGCCCAGAGGGAGGGCCCGAATTCTTC
CDR3: CASSPEGGPEFF

size: once
V: TRBV25-1
J: TRBJ1-2
D: NA
DNA: TGTGCCAGCAGTTTAGCCCCAAACTATGGCTACACCTTC
CDR3: CASSLAPNYGYTF

size: NA
V: TRBV18
J: TRBJ1-5
D: NA
DNA: TGTGCCAGCTCACCGGGAATAACTGGGCAGCCCCAGCATTTT
CDR3: CASSPGITGQPQHF

size: NA
V: TRBV5-4
J: TRBJ2-7
D: NA
DNA: TGTGCCAGCAGCACATCCTACGAGCAGTACTTC
CDR3: CASSTSYEQYF

size: NA
V: TRBV6-5
J: TRBJ1-1
D: NA
DNA: TGTGCCGGGAGAAACACTGAAGCTTTCTTT
CDR3: CAGRNTEAFF

size: NA
V: TRBV5-1
J: TRBJ2-1
D: TRBD2
DNA: TGCGCCAGCAGCACATCAAGGGGTACTAGCGGGAGAGTGAATGAGCAGTTCTTC
CDR3: CASSTSRGTSGRVNEQFF

size: NA
V: TRBV5-1
J: TRBJ1-4
D: NA
DNA: TGCGCCAGCAGCTTGGCTAGGGGAACTAATGAAAAACTGTTTTTT
CDR3: CASSLARGTNEKLFF

size: NA
V: TRBV5-1
J: TRBJ2-7
D: TRBD2
DNA: TGCGCCAGCAGCTTGGAAAGCGGGGGGCCGTACGAGCAGTACTTC
CDR3: CASSLESGGPYEQYF

size: NA
V: TRBV5-1
J: TRBJ2-5
D: NA
DNA: TGCGCCAGCACCCTGACCGGGAGCGGATTAGAGACCCAGTACTTC
CDR3: CASTLTGSGLETQYF

size: NA
V: TRBV5-4
J: TRBJ1-6
D: NA
DNA: TGTGCCAGCAGCTGGGGGGGCGGGGATCAAAATTCACCCCTCCACTTT
CDR3: CASSWGGGDQNSPLHF

size: NA
V: TRBV10-3
J: TRBJ1-3
D: NA
DNA: TGTGCCATCACCGACGCAGGGAATTCTGGAAACACCATATATTTT
CDR3: CAITDAGNSGNTIYF

size: NA
V: TRBV11-2
J: TRBJ2-3
D: NA
DNA: TGTGCCAGCAGCGAAGGACTCACAGATACGCAGTATTTT
CDR3: CASSEGLTDTQYF

size: NA
V: TRBV5-6
J: TRBJ1-6
D: NA
DNA: TGTGCCAGCAGCCCAAAGAGTTACTATAATTCACCCCTCCACTTT
CDR3: CASSPKSYYNSPLHF

size: NA
V: TRBV21-1
J: TRBJ2-3
D: NA
DNA: TGTGCCAGCAGCAAAGTTGGCACACCCGGGAACACAGATACGCAGTATTTT
CDR3: CASSKVGTPGNTDTQYF

size: NA
V: TRBV6-6
J: TRBJ2-5
D: NA
DNA: TGTGCCAGCAGTTACTCTAGGGTAGGGGAGACCCAGTACTTC
CDR3: CASSYSRVGETQYF

size: NA
V: TRBV29-1
J: TRBJ1-5
D: NA
DNA: TGCAGCGCAGCACAGGGCGCAGGCAATCAGCCCCAGCATTTT
CDR3: CSAAQGAGNQPQHF